This T cell receptor beta chain was documented in a study of T cells in Graves' hyperthyroidism and ophthalmopathy. At the level of the study: Peripheral blood was drawn at first diagnosis, prior to all treatment. Study-level findings and limits: Most thyroid clonotypes expanded above 0.001 were also detected in blood.

The V gene end was trimmed by 3 bases and the J gene end by 7 bases; junction bases not matched to a gene: 9. CDR3 length equals 13 residues. The germline gives CDR1 DFQATT, CDR2 SNEGSKA (reference sequence). About this clonotype itself: Its antigen remains unidentified.

Amplified TCR beta CDR3 regions came from RNA transcripts. HTBI primers were employed in a first-round RT-PCR of the TCR CDR3. MiXCR, run by TCRdb on the multiplex PCR reads, gives a single entry per CDR3 protein. The sample has about 320,000 distinct CDR3 sequences, about 15% seen once; the top ten hold approximately 31%. Stable hyperthyroidism: no ophthalmopathy progression over 18 months of follow-up. Uncontrolled infection, other autoimmune disease, pregnancy or lactation barred patients from enrollment. The V call is TRBV20-1, the J call TRBJ2-7; 7 nucleotides match TRBD2. Sequencing input: blood. The source is a young man with Graves' hyperthyroidism. The CDR3 protein is CSASGGSSYEQYF. DNA for the CDR3: TGCAGTGCTAGCGGCGGGAGTTCTTATGAGCAGTACTTC.